This entry lists 15 T cell receptor beta chains sequenced from one sample in a study of blood T cell repertoires in COVID-19. TCRdb's table, derived via immunoSEQ multiplex PCR, lists solely in-frame clones and lacks some. Of about 47,000 clones listed, 89% are singletons. The sample taken for sequencing was peripheral blood. These receptors originate from a man aged 80 or over with active or convalescent COVID-19.

J is TRBJ2-3 and V is TRBV14; 7 bases fit TRBD2. From germline, CDR1 is SGHDN and CDR2 FVKESK. The CDR3 runs 13 residues. Trimming cost V 4 bases and J 4 bases; bases outside gene matches: 2. For the CDR3, the DNA is TGTGCCAGCAGCCCCCGGGGGGCAGATACGCAGTATTTT. It yields the protein CASSPRGADTQYF. The full variable domain, rest sourced from reference TRBV14 and TRBJ2-3, is EAGVTQFPSHSVIEKGQTVTLRCDPISGHDNLYWYRRVMGKEIKFLLHFVKESKQDESGMPNNRFLAERTGGTYSTLKVQPAELEDSGVYFCASSPRGADTQYFGPGTRLTVL.

This chain joins TRBV6-4 and TRBJ2-3; the match to TRBD1 covers 7 bases. J gave up 1 base and V 4 bases, and 5 bases lay outside the gene matches. This CDR3 comprises 15 residues. Germline V CDR1 and CDR2: MRHNA, SNTAGT. The DNA of the CDR3 is TGTGCCAGCAGTGTAAGGGGGCTCGGCACAGATACGCAGTATTTT. It is translated as CASSVRGLGTDTQYF.

This clone was counted only a few times. This sample includes further DNA sequences coding for the same CDR3. The gene calls are TRBV5-6 and TRBJ2-7, with D maybe TRBD1 (6 bases). The CDR3 runs to 13 residues. Deletions cut 3 bases from V and 3 bases from J, with 10 bases between. In germline, CDR1 is SGHDT, CDR2 YYEEEE. Here the CDR3 DNA reads TGTGCCAGCAGCTCAACAGGGCGCTACGAGCAGTACTTC. Translated, it gives CASSSTGRYEQYF.

The chain has TRBV5-1 and TRBJ2-7; 7 positions agree with TRBD1. The junction had 11 bases not matched to a gene; V was cut back by 4 bases and J by 4 bases. Germline V gives CDR1 SGHRS, CDR2 YFSETQ. The CDR3 spans 15 residues. In DNA form, the CDR3 reads TGCGCCAGCAGCCAACAGGGGAGTCCGGGTTACGAGCAGTACTTC. This gives the protein CASSQQGSPGYEQYF.

This chain links TRBV19 with TRBJ2-1; 9 bases are shared with TRBD2. The ends lost 5 bases at V and 2 bases at J; junction bases unmatched: 4. The length of the CDR3 is 15 residues. Germline CDR1 is LNHDA and CDR2 is SQIVND (reference sequence). CDR3 DNA sequence: TGTGCCAGTAGTCCGGGGACTAGCCCCTACAATGAGCAGTTCTTC. Its protein product is CASSPGTSPYNEQFF.

The V call is TRBV9, the J call TRBJ2-3, with a possible D match to TRBD1 (6 bases). This CDR3 comprises 15 residues. CDR1 and CDR2 (germline): SGDLS, YYNGEE. V was cut by 1 base and J by 0 bases, with 9 bases left in between. DNA of the CDR3: TGTGCCAGCAGCGTAAGACAGGTTAGCACAGATACGCAGTATTTT. Protein: CASSVRQVSTDTQYF.

The V gene is TRBV10-3, the J gene TRBJ1-4; TRBD1 aligns across 7 bases. V lost 0 bases and J lost 0; bases outside the gene matches: 4. Germline V gives CDR1 ENHRY, CDR2 SYGVKD. This CDR3 is built from 17 residues. DNA for the CDR3: TGTGCCATCAGTGAGTCGGCAGGGGGAGCAACTAATGAAAAACTGTTTTTT. It encodes CAISESAGGATNEKLFF.

The V gene is TRBV7-2, the J gene TRBJ2-1; 13 bases are shared with TRBD2. The germline V gene encodes CDR1 SGHTA and CDR2 FQGNSA. The CDR3 loop spans 15 amino acids. V lost 7 bases and J lost 10; bases outside the gene matches: 10. In DNA form, the CDR3 reads TGTGCCAGCATCCCCGGACTAGCGGGGGCTAGAGAGCAGTTCTTC. Translation: CASIPGLAGAREQFF.

CDR3 nucleotide sequence: TGTGCCAGCAGCTTTCGGGGGGCAGGTAGCAATCAGCCCCAGCATTTT. Its translation: CASSFRGAGSNQPQHF. The rearrangement joins TRBV5-8 to TRBJ1-5, with D possibly matching TRBD1 (6 bases). The V end was cut by 2 bases, the J end by 0 bases, with 12 bases between. Germline values: CDR1 SGHTS, CDR2 YDEGEE. CDR3 size: 16 residues.

V usage is TRBV30 and J usage is TRBJ2-1; 9 nucleotides agree with TRBD2. Germline CDR1 reads GTSNPN; CDR2 reads SVGIG (reference sequence). The CDR3 has 15 residues. Trimming cost V 2 bases and J 0 bases; bases outside gene matches: 2. The CDR3 bases are TGTGCCTGGAGTCTTAGCGGGAGCTCCTACAATGAGCAGTTCTTC. It encodes CAWSLSGSSYNEQFF. The complete variable domain, with remaining parts taken from reference TRBV30 and TRBJ2-1, reads SQTIHQWPATLVQPVGSPLSLECTVEGTSNPNLYWYRQAAGRGLQLLFYSVGIGQISSEVPQNLSASRPQDRQFILSSKKLLLSDSGFYLCAWSLSGSSYNEQFFGPGTRLTVL.

The chain employs TRBV12-3 or TRBV12-4 and TRBJ1-2; TRBD1 might be the D (5 bases). Trimming pared 5 bases from V and 8 bases from J, leaving 12 bases between. This CDR3 is built from 12 residues. In DNA, the CDR3 is TGTGCCAGCAGTCCGATGGGACTGGGCTACACCTTC. Protein sequence: CASSPMGLGYTF.

The rearrangement uses TRBV7-2 and TRBJ2-7; tentatively, D is TRBD2 (5 bases). Trimming took off 3 bases at V and 6 bases at J, with 15 bases between the two ends. Germline loops: CDR1 SGHTA, CDR2 FQGNSA. The CDR3 spans 14 residues. The CDR3 region is CASSLVLEDPEQYF. The CDR3 DNA reads TGTGCCAGCAGCTTGGTACTAGAAGACCCCGAGCAGTACTTC.

This clone has a single count. The chain recombines TRBV7-9 with TRBJ2-7; tentative D call: TRBD1 (6 bases). There are 15 residues in the CDR3. The ends were cut back, 2 bases at V and 5 bases at J, with 16 bases in the middle. Looked up from germline, CDR1 is SEHNR and CDR2 is FQNEAQ (reference sequence). The CDR3, as DNA: TGTGCCAGCAGCTTATACCTGCAGGGGAAAGACGAGCAGTACTTC. Its translation: CASSLYLQGKDEQYF.

The V gene is TRBV9, the J gene TRBJ2-7; D possibly corresponds to TRBD2 (6 bases). The V gene's germline CDR1 is SGDLS and CDR2 YYNGEE. Trimming removed 6 bases at V and 5 bases at J, with 18 bases between. The CDR3 runs 14 residues. The CDR3 spells CASIDPAGGDEQYF. The CDR3 DNA follows: TGTGCCAGCATCGATCCCGCGGGCGGGGACGAGCAGTACTTC.

The chain recombines TRBV10-3 with TRBJ2-7, with 7 bases that match TRBD1. CDR1 and CDR2 (germline): ENHRY, SYGVKD. The CDR3 contains 16 residues. The trim removed 2 bases at V and 5 bases at J, leaving 12 bases unmatched. CDR3 sequence: CAISETGQRSRHEQYF. Here the CDR3 DNA reads TGTGCCATCAGTGAGACGGGACAGAGGTCCAGGCACGAGCAGTACTTC.